One sample yielded the 21 T cell receptor beta chains listed below, sequenced in a study of blood T cell repertoires in COVID-19. Generated by immunoSEQ multiplex PCR, the TCRdb table keeps only in-frame clones and is missing some. The data contain around 280,000 clones, around nine tenths of them seen just once; the ten biggest clones take up 6% to 7%. Sequenced: PBMCs or T cells enriched from blood (not recorded which). Receptors were obtained from a middle-aged woman who had recovered from COVID-19.

The chain recombines TRBV6-2 or TRBV6-3 with TRBJ2-1; 8 bases line up with TRBD2. Germline CDR1 MNHEY, CDR2 SVGEGT. This CDR3 comprises 15 residues. V lost 4 bases to trimming and J lost 6 bases; unmatched junction nucleotides: 8. The CDR3 DNA is TGTGCCAGCAGTTTGGACGGGAGGGCCGGCAATGAGCAGTTCTTC. It encodes CASSLDGRAGNEQFF.

The rearrangement uses TRBV19 and TRBJ2-3; TRBD2 might be the D (5 bases). The CDR3 has 15 residues. V lost 6 bases and J 6 bases, leaving 19 bases between the germline ends. Germline CDR1 and CDR2: LNHDA and SQIVND (reference sequence). The CDR3 nucleotides are TGTGCCAGTAGCCGGGGAGCGGAAGGGTGGGATACGCAGTATTTT. Translating gives CASSRGAEGWDTQYF.

The chain combines TRBV5-8 with TRBJ2-5; D is possibly TRBD2 (5 bases). With 3 bases removed from V and 1 base from J, the gap between germline ends came to 13 bases. This CDR3 region has 15 residues. Per the germline V gene, CDR1 is SGHTS and CDR2 is YDEGEE. The DNA for the CDR3 is TGTGCCAGCAGCTCGGGGAGACTAACCCAAGAGACCCAGTACTTC. Translated, it gives CASSSGRLTQETQYF.

The rearrangement joins TRBV9 to TRBJ2-7; no firm D call. Germline values: CDR1 SGDLS, CDR2 YYNGEE. The CDR3 has 15 residues. V dropped 0 bases and J dropped 0 bases, with 10 bases sitting between them. DNA for the CDR3: TGTGCCAGCAGCGTAGGACTGGAGAGCTCCTACGAGCAGTACTTC. It is translated as CASSVGLESSYEQYF.

This clone came up a few times. The chain links TRBV24-1 to TRBJ2-1; the match to TRBD2 covers 11 bases. V shed 5 bases, J shed 9 bases, and the junction held 5 bases outside the gene matches. This CDR3 contains 14 residues. Germline CDR1 is KGHDR and CDR2 is SFDVKD. The CDR3 protein is CATSGSGRAGEQFF. The CDR3 DNA is TGTGCCACCAGTGGTAGCGGGAGGGCGGGTGAGCAGTTCTTC.

V gene TRBV7-6 combines with J gene TRBJ2-1, with D tentatively TRBD1 (6 bases). With 1 base removed from V and 10 bases from J, the gap between germline ends came to 17 bases. CDR3 length: 15 amino acids. The germline V gene has CDR1 SGHVS and CDR2 FNYEAQ. CDR3 DNA sequence: TGTGCCAGCAGCTTAGATGGGGGCCCACTCAGAGAGCAGTTCTTC. It specifies CASSLDGGPLREQFF.

This clone showed up many times. The CDR3 DNA follows: TGTGCCAGCAGGGTGAGCGTAAGTGAGCAGTTCTTC. Translated: CASRVSVSEQFF. The rearrangement joins TRBV2 to TRBJ2-1, with unresolved D. The V end lost 6 bases, the J end lost 9 bases, and 12 bases lay between the germline ends. This CDR3 is built from 12 residues. Germline-derived CDR1 and CDR2 are SNHLY and FYNNEI.

The chain uses TRBV5-1 and TRBJ1-1, with D perhaps matching TRBD1 (5 bases). Germline CDR1 is SGHRS and CDR2 is YFSETQ. V was trimmed by 1 base and J by 6 bases, leaving 13 bases between them. The CDR3 has 14 amino acids. This chain's CDR3 is CASSLQGVGAEAFF. CDR3 nucleotide sequence: TGCGCCAGCAGCTTGCAGGGTGTAGGGGCTGAAGCTTTCTTT.

The chain combines TRBV19 with TRBJ1-5; TRBD1 might be the D (6 bases). Trimming cost V 9 bases and J 9 bases, with 18 bases left between them. The germline V gene has CDR1 LNHDA and CDR2 SQIVND (reference sequence). The CDR3 runs 13 residues. CDR3 sequence reads: CARAGTTVRPQHF. The CDR3 DNA reads as TGTGCCAGAGCCGGGACAACTGTCAGGCCCCAGCATTTT.

This rearrangement joins TRBV11-2 to TRBJ1-1; 10 positions match TRBD1. There are 18 residues in the CDR3. The germline CDR1 and CDR2 sequences are SGHAT and FQNNGV. Germline trimming cut 4 bases from V and 1 base from J; bases unmatched to any gene: 12. Written as DNA, the CDR3 is TGTGCCAGCAGCTCGTGGGGACCTAGGGACAGGGGGAACACTGAAGCTTTCTTT. Its translation: CASSSWGPRDRGNTEAFF.

The chain joins TRBV2 to TRBJ2-7; perhaps TRBD2 as D (5 bases). Trimming shortened V by 6 bases and J by 7 bases, and 16 bases separated the two germline ends. CDR1 is SNHLY and CDR2 is FYNNEI in the germline V gene. This CDR3 has 13 amino acids. The CDR3 here is CASSLLWRREQYF. The CDR3 DNA follows: TGTGCCAGCAGCCTACTCTGGAGGCGTGAGCAGTACTTC.

The rearrangement joins TRBV7-2 to TRBJ1-1; D is possibly TRBD1 (5 bases). The germline V gene has CDR1 SGHTA and CDR2 FQGNSA. CDR3 length: 13 amino acids. V was pared by 5 bases and J by 8 bases, with 15 bases between. In nucleotides, the CDR3 is TGTGCCAGCAGCCCAACGGGGGTGCCCGAAGCTTTCTTT. It is translated as CASSPTGVPEAFF.

The chain joins TRBV28 to TRBJ1-5; tentative D call: TRBD1 (5 bases). The germline V and J ends were trimmed by 8 bases and 6 bases, with 11 bases remaining between them. In germline, CDR1 is MDHEN, CDR2 SYDVKM. The CDR3 totals 12 residues. Written as DNA, the CDR3 is TGTGCCAGCTGGGGAAGGGGTCAGCCCCAGCATTTT. This encodes CASWGRGQPQHF.

J is TRBJ2-2 and V is TRBV6-2 or TRBV6-3; 9 nucleotides agree with TRBD2. V shed 4 bases and J 6 bases; nucleotides not matched to a gene: 6. CDR1 is MNHEY and CDR2 is SVGEGT in the germline V gene. The CDR3 length is 15 residues. The CDR3 nucleotides are TGTGCCAGCAGTTTTGTTAGCGGGAGTTCCGGGGAGCTGTTTTTT. As protein: CASSFVSGSSGELFF.

The chain is built from TRBV9 and TRBJ1-2; D is possibly TRBD1 (5 bases). Germline-derived CDR1 and CDR2 are SGDLS and YYNGEE. The CDR3 is made up of 15 amino acids. Between the trimmed V and J ends, which lost 0 bases and 7 bases, there was a span of 16 bases. Here the CDR3 reads CASSVGGRETTGYTF. CDR3 in DNA: TGTGCCAGCAGCGTAGGAGGCAGGGAAACCACTGGCTACACCTTC.

The gene calls are TRBV6-5 and TRBJ2-3; the D gene is possibly TRBD1 (5 bases). The CDR3 sequence is 15 residues long. V was shortened by 3 bases and J by 0 bases, with 10 bases between the two germline ends. From germline, CDR1 is MNHEY and CDR2 SVGAGI. The CDR3 region is CASSYGATSTDTQYF. The CDR3, as DNA: TGTGCCAGCAGTTATGGGGCCACGAGCACAGATACGCAGTATTTT.

V usage is TRBV4-3 and J usage is TRBJ2-5, with D uncertain. The CDR3 runs 14 residues. The germline V gene encodes CDR1 LGHNA and CDR2 YSLEER. Trimming took 0 bases from V and 5 from J, leaving 10 bases between them. The CDR3 loop is CASSQEVGEETQYF. The CDR3 bases are TGCGCCAGCAGCCAAGAGGTCGGAGAGGAGACCCAGTACTTC.

The chain combines TRBV3-1 (or the pseudogene TRBV3-2) with TRBJ2-3, with no clear D. Per the germline V gene, CDR1 is LGHDT and CDR2 is YNNKEL (reference sequence). The CDR3 has 14 residues. V lost 1 base and J 6 bases, leaving 11 bases between the germline ends. Written as DNA, the CDR3 is TGTGCCAGCAGCCAAGGGGCGAGCAGGGATACGCAGTATTTT. Translated: CASSQGASRDTQYF.

The chain joins TRBV7-6 to TRBJ2-7, with 12 bases lining up with TRBD2. J gave up 2 bases and V 2 bases, and 10 bases lay outside the gene matches. The CDR3 has 18 residues. Germline V CDR1 and CDR2: SGHVS, FNYEAQ. The CDR3, as DNA: TGTGCCAGCAGCTTATATCGGACTAGCGGGACCCACGCCTACGAGCAGTACTTC. It encodes CASSLYRTSGTHAYEQYF.

The chain employs TRBV3-1 (or the pseudogene TRBV3-2) and TRBJ2-6, with D possibly being TRBD2 (6 bases). V was clipped by 0 bases and J by 0 bases, with 9 bases between them. This CDR3 is 17 amino acids long. CDR1 LGHDT and CDR2 YNNKEL come from the germline V gene (reference sequence). The CDR3 DNA reads as TGTGCCAGCAGCCAAGAAGGGAGGAGCTCTGGGGCCAACGTCCTGACTTTC. It yields the protein CASSQEGRSSGANVLTF.

This clone was observed once. V usage is TRBV7-8 and J usage is TRBJ2-3, with 11 positions matching TRBD2. Germline-derived CDR1 and CDR2 are SGHVS and FQNEAQ. The length of the CDR3 is 15 residues. The V and J ends lost 3 bases and 8 bases, in that order; junction bases with no gene match: 7. In DNA form, the CDR3 reads TGTGCCAGCAGCTTCGGTCTAGCGGGGGGAGGTACGCAGTATTTT. As protein: CASSFGLAGGGTQYF.